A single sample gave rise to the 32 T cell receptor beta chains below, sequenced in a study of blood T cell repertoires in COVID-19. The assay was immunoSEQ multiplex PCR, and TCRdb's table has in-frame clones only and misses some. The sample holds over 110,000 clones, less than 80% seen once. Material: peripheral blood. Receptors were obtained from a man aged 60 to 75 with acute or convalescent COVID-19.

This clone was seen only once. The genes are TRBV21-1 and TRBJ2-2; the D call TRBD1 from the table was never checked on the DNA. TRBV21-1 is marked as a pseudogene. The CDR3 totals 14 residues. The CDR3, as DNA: TGTGCCAGCCGAAACAGGGATATGGCCGGGGAGCTGTTTTTT. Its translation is CASRNRDMAGELFF.

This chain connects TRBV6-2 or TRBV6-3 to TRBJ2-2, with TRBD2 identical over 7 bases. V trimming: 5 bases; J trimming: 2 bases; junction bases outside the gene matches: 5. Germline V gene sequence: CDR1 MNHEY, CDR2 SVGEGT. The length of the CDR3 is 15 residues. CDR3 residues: CASSRLAVNTGELFF. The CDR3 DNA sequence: TGTGCCAGCAGTAGGCTAGCGGTAAACACCGGGGAGCTGTTTTTT.

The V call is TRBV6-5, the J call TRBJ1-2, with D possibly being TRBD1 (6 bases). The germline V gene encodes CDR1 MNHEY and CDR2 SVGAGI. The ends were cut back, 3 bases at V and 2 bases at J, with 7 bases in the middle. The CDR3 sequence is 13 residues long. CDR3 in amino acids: CASSYDRNYGYTF. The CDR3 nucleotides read TGTGCCAGCAGTTATGACAGGAACTATGGCTACACCTTC.

The CDR3 coding sequence is TGTGCCAGCAGCTTAGTGGGCAGGGGCACTGAAGCTTTCTTT. It encodes CASSLVGRGTEAFF. V and J are TRBV7-2 and TRBJ1-1; perhaps TRBD1 as D (6 bases). V dropped 1 base and J dropped 4 bases, with 10 bases sitting between them. This CDR3 has 14 amino acids. The germline V gene encodes CDR1 SGHTA and CDR2 FQGNSA. Drawing the rest from reference TRBV7-2 and TRBJ1-1, the complete variable domain is GAGVSQSPSNKVTEKGKDVELRCDPISGHTALYWYRQSLGQGLEFLIYFQGNSAPDKSGLPSDRFSAERTGGSVSTLTIQRTQQEDSAVYLCASSLVGRGTEAFFGQGTRLTVV.

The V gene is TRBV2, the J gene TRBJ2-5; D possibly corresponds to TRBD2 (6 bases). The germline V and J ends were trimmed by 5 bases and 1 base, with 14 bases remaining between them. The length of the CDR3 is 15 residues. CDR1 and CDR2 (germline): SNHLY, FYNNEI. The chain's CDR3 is CASSRDRGGQETQYF. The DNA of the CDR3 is TGTGCCAGCAGTAGAGATCGGGGAGGCCAAGAGACCCAGTACTTC.

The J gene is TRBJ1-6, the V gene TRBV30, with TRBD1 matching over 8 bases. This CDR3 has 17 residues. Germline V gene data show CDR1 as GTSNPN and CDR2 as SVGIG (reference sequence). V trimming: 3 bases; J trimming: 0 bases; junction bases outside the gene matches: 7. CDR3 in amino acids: CAWRISGGASYNSPLHF. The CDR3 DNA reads TGTGCCTGGAGAATCTCAGGGGGCGCCTCCTATAATTCACCCCTCCACTTT.

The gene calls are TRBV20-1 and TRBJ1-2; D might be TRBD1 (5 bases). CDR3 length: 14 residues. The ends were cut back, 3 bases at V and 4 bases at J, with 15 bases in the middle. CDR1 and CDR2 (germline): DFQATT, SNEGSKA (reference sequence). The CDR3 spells CSASSQGGPYGYTF. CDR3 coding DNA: TGCAGTGCTAGTAGCCAGGGAGGGCCCTATGGCTACACCTTC.

The CDR3 reads CASSPGVARNNEQFF. For the CDR3, the DNA is TGTGCCAGCAGCCCGGGGGTTGCGAGGAACAATGAGCAGTTCTTC. The chain links TRBV7-3 to TRBJ2-1; D is possibly TRBD2 (6 bases). There are 15 residues in the CDR3. V was trimmed by 5 bases and J by 5 bases, leaving 16 bases between them. Per germline, CDR1 SGHTA and CDR2 FQGTGA. The complete variable domain, with remaining parts taken from reference TRBV7-3 and TRBJ2-1, reads GAGVSQTPSNKVTEKGKYVELRCDPISGHTALYWYRQSLGQGPEFLIYFQGTGAADDSGLPNDRFFAVRPEGSVSTLKIQRTERGDSAVYLCASSPGVARNNEQFFGPGTRLTVL.

The CDR3 DNA is TGTGCCAGCAGTCCCCCGTTCTCCTATAATTCACCCCTCCACTTT. Translated: CASSPPFSYNSPLHF. The chain uses TRBV28 and TRBJ1-6; D ambiguous. V lost 5 bases and J 0 bases, leaving 8 bases between the germline ends. From germline, CDR1 is MDHEN and CDR2 SYDVKM. The CDR3 consists of 15 residues.

In DNA form, the CDR3 reads TGTGCCAGCAGTGCCAGCCGCGGGGAGAGCACTGAAGCTTTCTTT. Translating gives CASSASRGESTEAFF. V is TRBV2 and J is TRBJ1-1; D not resolved. V was trimmed by 4 bases and J by 4 bases, leaving 16 bases between them. The CDR3 runs to 15 residues. Germline CDR1 reads SNHLY; CDR2 reads FYNNEI.

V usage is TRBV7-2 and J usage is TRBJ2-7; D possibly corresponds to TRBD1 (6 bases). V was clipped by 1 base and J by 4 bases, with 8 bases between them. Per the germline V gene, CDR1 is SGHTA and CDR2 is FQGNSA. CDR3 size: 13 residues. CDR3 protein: CASSLVTGYEQYF. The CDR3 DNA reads TGTGCCAGCAGCTTAGTAACAGGGTACGAGCAGTACTTC.

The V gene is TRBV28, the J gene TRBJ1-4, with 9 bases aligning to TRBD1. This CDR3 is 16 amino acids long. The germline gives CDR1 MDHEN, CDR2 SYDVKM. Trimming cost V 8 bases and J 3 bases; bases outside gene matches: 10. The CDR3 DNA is TGTGCCAGCCGATCGAGTGGGACAGGGCCTAATGAAAAACTGTTTTTT. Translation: CASRSSGTGPNEKLFF. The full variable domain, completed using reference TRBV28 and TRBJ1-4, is DVKVTQSSRYLVKRTGEKVFLECVQDMDHENMFWYRQDPGLGLRLIYFSYDVKMKEKGDIPEGYSVSREKKERFSLILESASTNQTSMYLCASRSSGTGPNEKLFFGSGTQLSVL.

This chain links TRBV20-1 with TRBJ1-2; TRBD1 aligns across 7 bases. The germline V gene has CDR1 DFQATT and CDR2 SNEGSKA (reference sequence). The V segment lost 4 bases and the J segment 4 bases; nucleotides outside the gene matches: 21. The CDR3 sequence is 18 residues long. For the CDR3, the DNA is TGCAGTGCTATTGATCCTGCGACGGCAGGGGGGTTGGCCTATGGCTACACCTTC. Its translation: CSAIDPATAGGLAYGYTF.

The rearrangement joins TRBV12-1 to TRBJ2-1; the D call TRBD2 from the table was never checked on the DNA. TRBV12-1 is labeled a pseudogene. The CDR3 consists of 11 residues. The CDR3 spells CASRRGSEQFF. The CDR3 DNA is TGTGCCAGCAGGAGAGGGAGTGAGCAGTTCTTC.

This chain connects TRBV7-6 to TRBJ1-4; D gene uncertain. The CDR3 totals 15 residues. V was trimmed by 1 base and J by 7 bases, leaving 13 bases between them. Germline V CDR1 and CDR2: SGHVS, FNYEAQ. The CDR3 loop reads CASSLEPGFSEKLFF. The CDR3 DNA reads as TGTGCCAGCAGCTTAGAACCTGGTTTTAGTGAAAAACTGTTTTTT.

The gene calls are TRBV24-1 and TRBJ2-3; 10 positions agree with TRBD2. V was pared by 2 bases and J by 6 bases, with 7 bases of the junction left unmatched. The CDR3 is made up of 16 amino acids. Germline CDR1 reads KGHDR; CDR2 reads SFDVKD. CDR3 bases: TGTGCCACCAGTGATTCCCTTAGCGGGAGGTCGGATACGCAGTATTTT. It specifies CATSDSLSGRSDTQYF.

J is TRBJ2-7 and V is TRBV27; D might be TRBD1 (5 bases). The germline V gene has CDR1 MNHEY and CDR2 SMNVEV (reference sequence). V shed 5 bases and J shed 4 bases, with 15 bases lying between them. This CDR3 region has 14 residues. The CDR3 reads CASSIRGKGYEQYF. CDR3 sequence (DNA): TGTGCCAGCAGTATAAGGGGCAAAGGGTACGAGCAGTACTTC.

CDR3 in DNA: TGCAGCGTTGTACCTCAGTGGAACACTGAAGCTTTCTTT. Amino acid sequence: CSVVPQWNTEAFF. This chain connects TRBV29-1 to TRBJ1-1; D call uncertain. CDR1 is SQVTM and CDR2 is ANQGSEA in the germline V gene. The CDR3 contains 13 residues. The V and J ends lost 4 bases and 1 base respectively, with 10 bases between them.

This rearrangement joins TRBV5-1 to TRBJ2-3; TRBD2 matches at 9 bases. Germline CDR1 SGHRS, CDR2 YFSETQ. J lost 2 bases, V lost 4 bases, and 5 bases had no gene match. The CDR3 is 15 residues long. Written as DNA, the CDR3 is TGCGCCAGCAGCCTCGGGACTAGCACCACAGATACGCAGTATTTT. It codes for CASSLGTSTTDTQYF. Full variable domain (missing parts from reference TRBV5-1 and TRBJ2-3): KAGVTQTPRYLIKTRGQQVTLSCSPISGHRSVSWYQQTPGQGLQFLFEYFSETQRNKGNFPGRFSGRQFSNSRSEMNVSTLELGDSALYLCASSLGTSTTDTQYFGPGTRLTVL.

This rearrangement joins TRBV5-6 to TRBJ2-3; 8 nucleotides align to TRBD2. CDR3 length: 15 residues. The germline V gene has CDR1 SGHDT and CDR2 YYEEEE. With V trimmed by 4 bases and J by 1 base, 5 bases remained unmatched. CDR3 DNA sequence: TGTGCCAGCAGCGTAGCGGGATCTCGCACAGATACGCAGTATTTT. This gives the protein CASSVAGSRTDTQYF.

This CDR3 is CASSTLTGDSGNTIYF. As DNA, the CDR3 is TGTGCCAGTAGTACGCTTACAGGGGACTCTGGAAACACCATATATTTT. The chain carries TRBV19 and TRBJ1-3, with TRBD1 matching over 7 bases. The J segment lost 0 bases and the V segment lost 4 bases, leaving 6 bases of the junction unmatched. The CDR3 has 16 amino acids. Germline V gene data show CDR1 as LNHDA and CDR2 as SQIVND (reference sequence).

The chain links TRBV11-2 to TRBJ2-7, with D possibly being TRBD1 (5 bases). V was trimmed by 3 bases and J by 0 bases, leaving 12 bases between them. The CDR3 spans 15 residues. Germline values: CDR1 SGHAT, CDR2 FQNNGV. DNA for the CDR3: TGTGCCAGCAGCTTTAGGGGAACGAGCTCCTACGAGCAGTACTTC. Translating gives CASSFRGTSSYEQYF.

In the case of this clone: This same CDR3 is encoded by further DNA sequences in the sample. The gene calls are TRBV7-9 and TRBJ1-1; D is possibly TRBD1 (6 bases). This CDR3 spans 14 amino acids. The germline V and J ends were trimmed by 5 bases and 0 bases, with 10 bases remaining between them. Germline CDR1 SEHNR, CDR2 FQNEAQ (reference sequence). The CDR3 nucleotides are TGTGCCAGCAGCCCTGGACAGATGAACACTGAAGCTTTCTTT. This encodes CASSPGQMNTEAFF.

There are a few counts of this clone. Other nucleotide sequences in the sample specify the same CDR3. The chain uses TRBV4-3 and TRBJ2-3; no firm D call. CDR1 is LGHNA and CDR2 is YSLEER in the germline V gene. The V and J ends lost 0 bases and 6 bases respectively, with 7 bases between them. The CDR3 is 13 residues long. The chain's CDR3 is CASSQETRDTQYF. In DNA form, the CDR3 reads TGCGCCAGCAGCCAAGAGACCAGGGATACGCAGTATTTT.

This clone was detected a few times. CDR3 protein: CASSPYSYNSPLHF. The DNA for the CDR3 is TGTGCCAGCAGTCCGTACTCCTATAATTCACCCCTCCACTTT. The J gene is TRBJ1-6, the V gene TRBV28; D is unresolved. The CDR3 loop spans 14 amino acids. Germline V lookup: CDR1 MDHEN, CDR2 SYDVKM. Trimming cost V 5 bases and J 0 bases, with 5 bases left between them.

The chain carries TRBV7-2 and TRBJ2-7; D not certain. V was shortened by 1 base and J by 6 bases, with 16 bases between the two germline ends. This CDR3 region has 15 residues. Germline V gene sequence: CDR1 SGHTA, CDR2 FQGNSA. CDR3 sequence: CASSLGAQIPREQYF. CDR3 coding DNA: TGTGCCAGCAGCTTAGGAGCACAGATCCCTCGCGAGCAGTACTTC.

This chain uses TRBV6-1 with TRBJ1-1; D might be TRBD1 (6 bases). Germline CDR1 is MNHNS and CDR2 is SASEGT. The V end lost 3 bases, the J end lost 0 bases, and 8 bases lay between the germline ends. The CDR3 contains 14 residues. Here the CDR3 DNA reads TGTGCCAGCAGTGAGAGACAGGTGAACACTGAAGCTTTCTTT. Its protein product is CASSERQVNTEAFF.

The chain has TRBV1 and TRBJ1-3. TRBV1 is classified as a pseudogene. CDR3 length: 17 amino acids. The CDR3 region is CTSSQLREGYSGNTIYF. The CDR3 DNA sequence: TGCACCAGCAGCCAACTTCGAGAGGGTTACTCTGGAAACACCATATATTTT.

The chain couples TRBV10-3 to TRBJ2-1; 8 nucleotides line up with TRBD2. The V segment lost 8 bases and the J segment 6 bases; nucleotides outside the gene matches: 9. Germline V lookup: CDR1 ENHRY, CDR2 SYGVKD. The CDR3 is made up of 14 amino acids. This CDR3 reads CAIGGLEARNEQFF. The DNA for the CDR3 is TGTGCCATCGGGGGACTAGAAGCTCGCAATGAGCAGTTCTTC.

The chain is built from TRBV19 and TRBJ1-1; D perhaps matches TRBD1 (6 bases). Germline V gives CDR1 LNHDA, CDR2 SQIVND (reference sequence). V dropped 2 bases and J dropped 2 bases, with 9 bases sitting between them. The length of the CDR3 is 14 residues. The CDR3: CASSIRDTNTEAFF. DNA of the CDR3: TGTGCCAGTAGTATACGGGACACTAACACTGAAGCTTTCTTT.

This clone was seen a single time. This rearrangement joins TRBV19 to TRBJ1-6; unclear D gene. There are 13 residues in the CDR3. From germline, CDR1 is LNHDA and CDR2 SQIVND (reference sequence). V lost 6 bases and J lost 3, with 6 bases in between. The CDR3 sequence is CASSSGYNSPLHF. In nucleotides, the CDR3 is TGTGCCAGTAGCTCAGGCTATAATTCACCCCTCCACTTT.

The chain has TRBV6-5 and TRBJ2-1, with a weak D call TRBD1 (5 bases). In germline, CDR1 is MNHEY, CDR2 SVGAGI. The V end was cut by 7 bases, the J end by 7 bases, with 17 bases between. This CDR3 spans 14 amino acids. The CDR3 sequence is CASTLSGFGNEQFF. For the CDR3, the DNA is TGTGCCAGCACCCTCTCAGGGTTTGGGAATGAGCAGTTCTTC.